Listed below are T cell receptor beta chains from one sample, sequenced in a study of beta chain features in type 1 diabetes. Some clones are missing from TCRdb's copy, which holds only in-frame ones; the method was immunoSEQ multiplex PCR. The data hold about 330,000 clones, with about 11% observed a single time. What was sequenced was naive CD4+ T cells from blood. These receptors were taken from a woman aged 25 to 39 in good health. CDR3s include the opening cysteine and the closing phenylalanine or tryptophan. A D gene is named only where the DNA matches it firmly. For some rows the clone size is stated as once, few or many, or as a class when expanded; others skip it.

NA,TRBV2,TRBJ2-7,NA,CASTQQDGYEQYF,TGTGCCAGCACCCAGCAGGATGGGTACGAGCAGTACTTC
TRBD1,TRBV7-2,TRBJ2-5,few,CASSPTGEKTQYF,TGTGCCAGCAGTCCGACAGGGGAAAAGACCCAGTACTTC
TRBD2,TRBV5-6,TRBJ2-7,NA,CASSLRGLPPYEQYF,TGTGCCAGCAGCTTGCGGGGACTACCACCCTACGAGCAGTACTTC
TRBD1,TRBV18,TRBJ2-7,few,CASSAGQGHYEQYF,TGTGCCAGCTCAGCCGGACAGGGCCACTACGAGCAGTACTTC
NA,TRBV7-2,TRBJ2-3,NA,CASSFPGLSSDTQYF,TGTGCCAGCAGCTTTCCGGGACTTAGTTCAGATACGCAGTATTTT
NA,TRBV5-1,TRBJ2-6,few,CASSLPPLSGANVLTF,TGCGCCAGCAGCTTGCCCCCTCTCTCTGGGGCCAACGTCCTGACTTTC
NA,TRBV27,TRBJ2-1,NA,CASRPFRVPYNEQFF,TGTGCCAGCAGACCTTTCAGGGTCCCCTACAATGAGCAGTTCTTC
TRBD2,TRBV27,TRBJ2-5,few,CASSLFSGAQETQYF,TGTGCCAGCAGCCTCTTTAGCGGGGCCCAAGAGACCCAGTACTTC
TRBD2,TRBV5-1,TRBJ2-5,few,CASSLGGLAQETQYF,TGCGCCAGCAGCTTGGGTGGACTAGCACAGGAGACCCAGTACTTC
TRBD1,TRBV7-7,TRBJ2-3,NA,CASSLGTGGADTQYF,TGTGCTAGCAGCTTAGGGACAGGGGGAGCAGATACGCAGTATTTT
TRBD2,TRBV5-4,TRBJ2-1,NA,CASSQGTSGTNEQFF,TGTGCCAGCAGCCAAGGGACTAGCGGGACGAATGAGCAGTTCTTC
TRBD2,TRBV7-2,TRBJ2-5,few,CASSLVGGETQYF,TGTGCCAGCAGCTTAGTGGGAGGGGAGACCCAGTACTTC
TRBD1,TRBV13,TRBJ2-5,few,CASSLNRGEQETQYF,TGTGCCAGCAGCTTGAACAGGGGGGAACAAGAGACCCAGTACTTC
NA,TRBV21-1,TRBJ2-7,few,CASSKGNRGREQYF,TGTGCCAGCAGCAAAGGGAACAGGGGTCGGGAGCAGTACTTC
TRBD2,TRBV7-3,TRBJ2-1,few,CASSPTALAGVGEQFF,TGTGCCAGCAGCCCAACGGCGCTAGCGGGAGTGGGTGAGCAGTTCTTC
TRBD2,TRBV25-1,TRBJ2-1,few,CASSELLAGDRSLHEQFF,TGTGCCAGCAGTGAATTGCTAGCGGGAGATAGGTCCTTACATGAGCAGTTCTTC
TRBD1,TRBV10-3,TRBJ2-7,few,CAIRGTGEEQYF,TGTGCCATCAGGGGGACAGGGGAGGAGCAGTACTTC
NA,TRBV28,TRBJ2-7,NA,CASRTPGATYEQYF,TGTGCCAGCAGGACTCCGGGAGCGACCTACGAGCAGTACTTC
TRBD1,TRBV4-3,TRBJ1-1,few,CASSQLTGSNTEAFF,TGCGCCAGCAGCCAATTGACAGGGAGTAACACTGAAGCTTTCTTT
NA,TRBV5-1,TRBJ2-2,NA,CASSLDTGTNTGELFF,TGCGCCAGCAGCTTGGATACGGGAACGAACACCGGGGAGCTGTTTTTT
TRBD1,TRBV20-1,TRBJ1-2,NA,CSAGGTGGYTF,TGCAGTGCCGGGGGGACAGGGGGTTACACCTTC
TRBD1,TRBV7-9,TRBJ2-1,NA,CASSLVGQGINEQFF,TGTGCCAGCAGCTTAGTGGGACAGGGAATCAATGAGCAGTTCTTC
NA,TRBV6-6,TRBJ2-1,few,CASSMDSRSYNEQFF,TGTGCCAGCAGCATGGACAGTCGCTCCTACAATGAGCAGTTCTTC
TRBD2,TRBV7-2,TRBJ2-5,few,CASSIQGTSLQETQYF,TGTGCCAGCAGCATCCAAGGGACTAGCCTCCAAGAGACCCAGTACTTC
NA,TRBV7-2,TRBJ2-7,NA,CASRNPRSSYEQYF,TGTGCCAGCCGAAATCCCCGGTCCTCCTACGAGCAGTACTTC
TRBD2,TRBV11-3,TRBJ2-2,NA,CASSPGLAGNTGELFF,TGTGCCAGCAGCCCGGGACTAGCGGGGAACACCGGGGAGCTGTTTTTT
NA,TRBV6-5,TRBJ2-7,few,CASSPARGIYEQYF,TGTGCCAGCAGCCCTGCGCGGGGCATCTACGAGCAGTACTTC
NA,TRBV5-1,TRBJ2-1,few,CASSSGRANEQFF,TGCGCCAGCAGCTCCGGTAGAGCCAATGAGCAGTTCTTC
TRBD2,TRBV28,TRBJ2-7,NA,CASSPGTSGSHEQYF,TGTGCCAGCAGTCCAGGGACTAGCGGGAGTCACGAGCAGTACTTC
TRBD1,TRBV7-2,TRBJ2-1,NA,CASSLRQGGSYNEQFF,TGTGCCAGCAGCTTGAGACAGGGGGGCTCCTACAATGAGCAGTTCTTC
TRBD1,TRBV6-5,TRBJ1-2,NA,CASSRDRGYGYTF,TGTGCCAGCAGTCGAGACAGGGGATATGGCTACACCTTC
TRBD2,TRBV28,TRBJ2-5,few,CASSSPSTSGMRGETQYF,TGTGCCAGCAGTTCCCCTTCGACTAGCGGGATGAGGGGAGAGACCCAGTACTTC
NA,TRBV6-5,TRBJ1-2,NA,CASRSRGEYYGYTF,TGTGCCAGCAGGAGTCGGGGGGAGTACTATGGCTACACCTTC
NA,TRBV28,TRBJ1-2,few,CAGRGWGGGYTF,TGTGCCGGCAGGGGTTGGGGCGGCGGCTACACCTTC
TRBD1,TRBV28,TRBJ1-5,NA,CASSGDSPSQPQHF,TGTGCCAGCAGTGGGGACAGCCCAAGTCAGCCCCAGCATTTT